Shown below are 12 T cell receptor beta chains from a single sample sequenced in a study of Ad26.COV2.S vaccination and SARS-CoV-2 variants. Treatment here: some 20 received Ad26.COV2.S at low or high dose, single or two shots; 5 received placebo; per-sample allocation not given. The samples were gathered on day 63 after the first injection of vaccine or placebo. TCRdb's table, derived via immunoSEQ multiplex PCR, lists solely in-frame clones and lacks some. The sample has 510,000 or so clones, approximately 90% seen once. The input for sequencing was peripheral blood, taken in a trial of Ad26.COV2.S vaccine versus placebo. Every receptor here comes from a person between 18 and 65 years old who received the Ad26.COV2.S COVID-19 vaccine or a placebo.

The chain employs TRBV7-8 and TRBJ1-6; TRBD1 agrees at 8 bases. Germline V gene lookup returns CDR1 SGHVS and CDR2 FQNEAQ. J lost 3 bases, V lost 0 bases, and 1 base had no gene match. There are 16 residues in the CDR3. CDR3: CASSLAGQDYNSPLHF. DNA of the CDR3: TGTGCCAGCAGCTTAGCGGGACAGGACTATAATTCACCCCTCCACTTT.

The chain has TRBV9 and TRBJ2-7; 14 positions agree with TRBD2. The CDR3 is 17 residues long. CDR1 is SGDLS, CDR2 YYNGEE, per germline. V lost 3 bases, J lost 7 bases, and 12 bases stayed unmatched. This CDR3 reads CASSAGLAGGSPGEQYF. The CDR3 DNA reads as TGTGCCAGCAGCGCCGGACTAGCGGGAGGCTCCCCGGGGGAGCAGTACTTC. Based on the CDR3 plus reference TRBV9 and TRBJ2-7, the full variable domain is DSGVTQTPKHLITATGQRVTLRCSPRSGDLSVYWYQQSLDQGLQFLIQYYNGEERAKGNILERFSAQQFPDLHSELNLSSLELGDSALYFCASSAGLAGGSPGEQYFGPGTRLTVT.

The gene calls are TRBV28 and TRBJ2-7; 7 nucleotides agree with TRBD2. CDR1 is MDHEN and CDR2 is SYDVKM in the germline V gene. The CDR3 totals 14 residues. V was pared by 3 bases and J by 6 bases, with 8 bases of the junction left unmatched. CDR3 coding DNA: TGTGCCAGCAGTTTTAGGCGGGAGCTTCTCGAGCAGTACTTC. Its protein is CASSFRRELLEQYF.

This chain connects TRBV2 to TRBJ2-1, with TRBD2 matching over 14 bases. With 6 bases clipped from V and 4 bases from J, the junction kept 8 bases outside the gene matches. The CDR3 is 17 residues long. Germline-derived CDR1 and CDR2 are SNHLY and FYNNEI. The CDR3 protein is CASRVFGTSGSYNEQFF. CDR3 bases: TGTGCCAGCAGAGTGTTCGGGACTAGCGGGAGTTACAATGAGCAGTTCTTC.

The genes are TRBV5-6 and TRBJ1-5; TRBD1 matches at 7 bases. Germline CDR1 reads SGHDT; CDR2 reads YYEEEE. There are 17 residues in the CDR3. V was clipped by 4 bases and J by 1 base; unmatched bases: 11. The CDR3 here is CASSPRMTGTSNQPQHF. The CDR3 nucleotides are TGTGCCAGCAGCCCGCGGATGACAGGGACGAGCAATCAGCCCCAGCATTTT.

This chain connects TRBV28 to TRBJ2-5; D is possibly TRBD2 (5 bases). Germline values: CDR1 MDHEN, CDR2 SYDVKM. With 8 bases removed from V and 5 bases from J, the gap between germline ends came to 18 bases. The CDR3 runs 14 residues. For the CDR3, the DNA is TGTGCCAGCGAAGCAGGAGGTTCGGGGGAGACCCAGTACTTC. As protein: CASEAGGSGETQYF.

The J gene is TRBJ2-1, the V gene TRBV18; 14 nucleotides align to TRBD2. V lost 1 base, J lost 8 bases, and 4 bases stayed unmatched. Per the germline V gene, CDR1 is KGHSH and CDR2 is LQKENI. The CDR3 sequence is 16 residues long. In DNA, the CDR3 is TGTGCCAGCTCACCACTCGGGACTAGCGGGAGCGATGAGCAGTTCTTC. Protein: CASSPLGTSGSDEQFF.

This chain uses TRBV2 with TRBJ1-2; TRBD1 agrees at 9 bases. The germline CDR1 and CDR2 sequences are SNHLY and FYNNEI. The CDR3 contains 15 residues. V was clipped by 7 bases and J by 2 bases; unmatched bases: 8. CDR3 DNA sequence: TGTGCCAGCAACCACAGGGGGCTCGGGAACTATGGCTACACCTTC. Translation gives CASNHRGLGNYGYTF.

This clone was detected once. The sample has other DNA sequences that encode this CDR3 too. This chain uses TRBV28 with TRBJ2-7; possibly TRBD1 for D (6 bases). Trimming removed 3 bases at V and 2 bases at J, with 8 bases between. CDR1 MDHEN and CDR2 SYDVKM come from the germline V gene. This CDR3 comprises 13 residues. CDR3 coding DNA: TGTGCCAGCAGTTTGGGGGCACCCTACGAGCAGTACTTC. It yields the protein CASSLGAPYEQYF.

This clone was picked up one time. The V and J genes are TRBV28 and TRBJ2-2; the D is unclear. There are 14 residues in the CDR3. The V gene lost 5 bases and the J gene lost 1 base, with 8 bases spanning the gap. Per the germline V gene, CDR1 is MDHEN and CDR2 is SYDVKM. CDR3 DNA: TGTGCCAGCAGTCTACCCAAGAACACCGGGGAGCTGTTTTTT. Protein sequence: CASSLPKNTGELFF.

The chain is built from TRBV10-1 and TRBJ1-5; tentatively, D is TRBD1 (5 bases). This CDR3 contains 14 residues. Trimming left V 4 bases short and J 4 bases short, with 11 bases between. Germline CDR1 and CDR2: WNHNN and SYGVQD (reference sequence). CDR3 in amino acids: CASSGGLRNQPQHF. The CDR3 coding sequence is TGCGCCAGCAGTGGGGGACTACGGAATCAGCCCCAGCATTTT.

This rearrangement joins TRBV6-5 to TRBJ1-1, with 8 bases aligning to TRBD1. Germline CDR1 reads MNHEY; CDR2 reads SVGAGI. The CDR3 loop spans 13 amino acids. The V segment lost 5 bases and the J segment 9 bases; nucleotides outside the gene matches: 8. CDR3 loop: CASSTGGLRKAFF. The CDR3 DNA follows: TGTGCCAGCAGTACAGGGGGATTGCGGAAAGCTTTCTTT.